This passage covers 20 T cell receptor beta chains from one sample sequenced in a study of blood T cells in healthy people across ages. For the second PCR, which ran for about 7 to 11 cycles, a sample-barcoded 5' primer and a J-beta primer mix were used. Each CDR3 protein gets one entry after TCRdb re-called the 5' RACE reads with MiXCR. The data hold around 800,000 distinct CDR3 sequences, with roughly 44% observed a single time. Sequenced sample: blood. All receptors derive from a man aged 55 to 70 in good health.

V and J are TRBV18 and TRBJ2-6; 10 positions match TRBD1. The germline V gene encodes CDR1 KGHSH and CDR2 LQKENI. CDR3 length: 19 residues. V lost 3 bases and J lost 2; bases outside the gene matches: 10. The CDR3 spells CASSPTSGQGPTGANVLTF. The CDR3 nucleotides are TGTGCCAGCTCACCCACATCGGGACAGGGGCCCACTGGGGCCAACGTCCTGACTTTC.

The V gene is TRBV5-6, the J gene TRBJ2-5, with a weak D call TRBD1 (5 bases). Trimming stripped 4 bases from V and 5 bases from J, with 15 bases between. The CDR3 loop spans 14 amino acids. CDR1 SGHDT and CDR2 YYEEEE come from the germline V gene. CDR3 sequence: CASSNAKGSETQYF. CDR3 coding DNA: TGTGCCAGCAGCAATGCAAAGGGGTCGGAGACCCAGTACTTC.

The chain joins TRBV4-3 to TRBJ1-6; D is undetermined. The CDR3 consists of 15 residues. V lost 3 bases, J lost 0 bases, and 6 bases lay in between. CDR1 and CDR2 (germline): LGHNA, YSLEER. For the CDR3, the DNA is TGCGCCAGCAGCCAGGGGATCTCCTATAATTCACCCCTCCACTTT. Encoded protein: CASSQGISYNSPLHF.

This clonotype was observed a handful of times. This chain links TRBV5-5 with TRBJ1-5; the D is unclear. CDR1 is SGHKS, CDR2 YYEKEE, per germline (reference sequence). The CDR3 extends over 16 amino acids. Trimming left V 1 base short and J 0 bases short, with 11 bases between. CDR3 amino acids: CASSLSPPYSNQPQHF. CDR3 sequence (DNA): TGTGCCAGCAGCTTGAGTCCGCCATATAGCAATCAGCCCCAGCATTTT.

This clonotype was picked up a small number of times. J is TRBJ1-5 and V is TRBV6-1; weak D call: TRBD1 (6 bases). The CDR3 consists of 15 residues. Germline lookup yields CDR1 MNHNS and CDR2 SASEGT. V lost 5 bases and J 6 bases, leaving 17 bases between the germline ends. This chain's CDR3 is CASSLSRGVGQPQHF. In DNA, the CDR3 is TGTGCCAGCAGTCTAAGTAGGGGGGTAGGTCAGCCCCAGCATTTT.

In its sample, this clonotype was seen once. CDR3 sequence (DNA): TGTGCCAGTAGTCCGCGGTGGGGGGTGACAGATACGCAGTATTTT. It yields the protein CASSPRWGVTDTQYF. The genes are TRBV19 and TRBJ2-3, with D perhaps TRBD2 (6 bases). Looked up from germline, CDR1 is LNHDA and CDR2 is SQIVND (reference sequence). The CDR3 is 15 residues long. Deletions cut 5 bases from V and 3 bases from J, with 15 bases between.

This clonotype was detected a few times. The junction does not match germline at one end; this may be a read error. J is TRBJ2-2 and V is TRBV12-3 or TRBV12-4; D remains ambiguous. The CDR3 is 13 residues long. The CDR3 sequence is CANSRLATGELFF. CDR3 nucleotides: TGTGCCAACAGTCGACTCGCCACCGGGGAGCTGTTTTTT.

The chain links TRBV6-2 or TRBV6-3 to TRBJ2-1; D remains unclear. Germline V lookup: CDR1 MNHEY, CDR2 SVGEGT. The CDR3 is 14 residues long. V shed 2 bases and J shed 10 bases, with 15 bases lying between them. DNA of the CDR3: TGTGCCAGCAGTTACGACGGATCGGCCTCCGAGCAGTTCTTC. Amino acids: CASSYDGSASEQFF.

The V and J genes are TRBV5-1 and TRBJ2-7; a possible D gene is TRBD2 (5 bases). Per the germline V gene, CDR1 is SGHRS and CDR2 is YFSETQ. V shed 4 bases and J shed 7 bases, with 21 bases lying between them. This CDR3 contains 15 residues. The chain's CDR3 is CASSIGNNDYNEQYF. DNA for the CDR3: TGCGCCAGCAGCATTGGGAACAACGACTACAATGAGCAGTACTTC.

This clonotype was seen more than once but under ten times. J is TRBJ2-1 and V is TRBV5-4; 7 bases are a match to TRBD1. The CDR3 totals 14 residues. CDR1 is SGHNT, CDR2 YYREEE, per germline (reference sequence). Trimming removed 6 bases from V and 5 bases from J; junction bases left unmatched: 8. The CDR3 loop reads CASNAWDRHNEQFF. CDR3 nucleotide sequence: TGTGCCAGCAATGCTTGGGACAGACACAATGAGCAGTTCTTC.

There are a few counts of this clonotype. The chain uses TRBV12-3 or TRBV12-4 and TRBJ2-6, with 8 bases fitting TRBD1. J lost 0 bases, V lost 8 bases, and 9 bases had no gene match. The CDR3 loop spans 17 amino acids. The CDR3 sequence is CASSITGGFSGANVLTF. The CDR3 DNA sequence: TGTGCCAGCTCGATTACAGGGGGATTCTCTGGGGCCAACGTCCTGACTTTC.

As for this clonotype: One end of the junction does not line up with germline, which may come from a read error. The gene calls are TRBV14 and TRBJ2-1; 7 bases match TRBD1. CDR3 length: 13 residues. Germline V gene lookup returns CDR1 SGHDN and CDR2 FVKESK. The CDR3 DNA sequence: TGTGCCAGCAGCAAAGACAGGGTCTATGGGCAGTTCTTC. Translated: CASSKDRVYGQFF.

This clonotype was detected a few times. This chain uses TRBV15 with TRBJ2-1, with TRBD2 identical over 8 bases. Germline loops: CDR1 LNHNV, CDR2 YYDKDF (reference sequence). CDR3 size: 12 residues. With V trimmed by 9 bases and J by 7 bases, 5 bases remained unmatched. Here the CDR3 reads CATTQRGNEQFF. In DNA, the CDR3 is TGTGCCACAACCCAGCGGGGGAATGAGCAGTTCTTC.

This clonotype was counted only a few times. The chain carries TRBV7-2 and TRBJ2-5; TRBD1 is a possible D gene (5 bases). The length of the CDR3 is 14 residues. Germline values: CDR1 SGHTA, CDR2 FQGNSA. Between the trimmed V and J ends, which lost 6 bases and 5 bases, there was a span of 16 bases. The CDR3 sequence is CASRARQGWETQYF. The CDR3 DNA sequence: TGTGCCAGCAGAGCGCGGCAGGGTTGGGAGACCCAGTACTTC.

The chain is built from TRBV9 and TRBJ1-2; D is ambiguous. This CDR3 region has 14 residues. Germline loops: CDR1 SGDLS, CDR2 YYNGEE. V was shortened by 0 bases and J by 5 bases, with 11 bases between the two germline ends. CDR3 amino acids: CASSVGPGSYGYTF. The CDR3 nucleotides are TGTGCCAGCAGCGTAGGGCCCGGAAGTTATGGCTACACCTTC.

This clonotype was detected only once. The final CDR3 position lacks the conserved phenylalanine or tryptophan, pointing to a likely read error. The rearrangement joins TRBV11-3 to TRBJ2-7, with TRBD1 matching 7 bases. V was clipped by 5 bases and J by 3 bases; unmatched bases: 10. The germline CDR1 and CDR2 sequences are SGHNT and YENEEA. The CDR3 sequence is 15 residues long. In DNA, the CDR3 is TGTGCCAGCAGCCGAACAGGGGATGGACGCTACGAGCAGTACTCC. The encoded protein is CASSRTGDGRYEQYS.

The CDR3 region is CARLSAMNTEAFF. The CDR3 nucleotides read TGTGCAAGACTCAGCGCAATGAACACTGAAGCTTTCTTT. The J gene is TRBJ1-1, the V gene TRBV2; unclear D gene. The CDR3 consists of 13 residues. Germline V lookup: CDR1 SNHLY, CDR2 FYNNEI. The full variable domain, completed using reference TRBV2 and TRBJ1-1, is EPEVTQTPSHQVTQMGQEVILRCVPISNHLYFYWYRQILGQKVEFLVSFYNNEISEKSEIFDDQFSVERPDGSNFTLKIRSTKLEDSAMYFCARLSAMNTEAFFGQGTRLTVV.

The chain employs TRBV5-5 and TRBJ1-5; no clear D. V was clipped by 1 base and J by 0 bases, with 11 bases between them. The CDR3 extends over 16 amino acids. Germline V gives CDR1 SGHKS, CDR2 YYEKEE (reference sequence). CDR3 coding DNA: TGTGCCAGCAGCTTGAGTGTGGGAGATAGCAATCAGCCCCAGCATTTT. Amino acid sequence: CASSLSVGDSNQPQHF. Full variable domain (remainder filled in from reference TRBV5-5 and TRBJ1-5): DAGVTQSPTHLIKTRGQQVTLRCSPISGHKSVSWYQQVLGQGPQFIFQYYEKEERGRGNFPDRFSARQFPNYSSELNVNALLLGDSALYLCASSLSVGDSNQPQHFGDGTRLSIL.

The CDR3 spells CASSQDIGLAQETQYF. The CDR3 DNA reads TGCGCCAGCAGCCAAGATATAGGACTAGCCCAAGAGACCCAGTACTTC. The chain joins TRBV4-1 to TRBJ2-5; TRBD2 aligns across 8 bases. The germline V gene encodes CDR1 MGHRA and CDR2 YSYEKL. The CDR3 totals 16 residues. Trimming cost V 0 bases and J 1 base; bases outside gene matches: 4.

This clonotype was counted between two and nine times. The chain is built from TRBV5-6 and TRBJ1-2; D is undetermined. The V gene's germline CDR1 is SGHDT and CDR2 YYEEEE. The CDR3 has 11 residues. V was shortened by 1 base and J by 5 bases, with 3 bases between the two germline ends. As DNA, the CDR3 is TGTGCCAGCAGCTTGTTATATGGCTACACCTTC. Translated: CASSLLYGYTF.